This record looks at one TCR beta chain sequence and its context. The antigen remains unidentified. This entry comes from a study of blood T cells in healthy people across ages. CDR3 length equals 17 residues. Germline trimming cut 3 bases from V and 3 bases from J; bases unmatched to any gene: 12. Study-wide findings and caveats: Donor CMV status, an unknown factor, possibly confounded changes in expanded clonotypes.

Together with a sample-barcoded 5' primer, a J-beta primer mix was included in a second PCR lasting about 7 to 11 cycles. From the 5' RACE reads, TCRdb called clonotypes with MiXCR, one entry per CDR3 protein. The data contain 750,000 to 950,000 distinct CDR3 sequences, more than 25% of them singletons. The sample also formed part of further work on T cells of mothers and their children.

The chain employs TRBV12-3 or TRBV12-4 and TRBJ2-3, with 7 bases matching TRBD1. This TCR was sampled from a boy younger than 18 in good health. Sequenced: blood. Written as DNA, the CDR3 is TGTGCCAGCAGTTTGGCTTACGGGACAGTAACGACAGATACGCAGTATTTT. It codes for CASSLAYGTVTTDTQYF.